This paragraph reports one TCR beta chain. Its matching antigen is unknown. CD45RO-negative cells were positively selected for CCR7, leaving out terminally differentiated effector memory CD45RA+ cells. The protocol was immunoSEQ multiplex PCR, while the TCRdb copy is restricted to in-frame clones and leaves out a portion. Of a few million clones in the sample, about 93% were seen once. This specimen belongs to a study of shared clonotypes between healthy human individuals. Study-wide results and limits: Shared clonotypes across all four donors exceeded non-shared ones in generation probability.

Sequencing was done on a sample of naive CD8+ T cells from PBMCs. The TCR originated in a man younger than 35 in good health. Some clones in this sample may be carry-over from other donors' samples.

DNA of the CDR3: TGTGCCACCAGCAGAGGGGCGGGGACTGCGGGCTATGGCTACACCTTC. Translation: CATSRGAGTAGYGYTF. The chain combines TRBV15 with TRBJ1-2, with D perhaps TRBD1 (5 bases). The CDR3 totals 16 residues. CDR1 is LNHNV, CDR2 YYDKDF, per germline (reference sequence). The V end lost 1 base, the J end lost 4 bases, and 16 bases lay between the germline ends. The full variable domain, rest sourced from reference TRBV15 and TRBJ1-2, is DAMVIQNPRYQVTQFGKPVTLSCSQTLNHNVMYWYQQKSSQAPKLLFHYYDKDFNNEADTPDNFQSRRPNTSFCFLDIRSPGLGDTAMYLCATSRGAGTAGYGYTFGSGTRLTVV.